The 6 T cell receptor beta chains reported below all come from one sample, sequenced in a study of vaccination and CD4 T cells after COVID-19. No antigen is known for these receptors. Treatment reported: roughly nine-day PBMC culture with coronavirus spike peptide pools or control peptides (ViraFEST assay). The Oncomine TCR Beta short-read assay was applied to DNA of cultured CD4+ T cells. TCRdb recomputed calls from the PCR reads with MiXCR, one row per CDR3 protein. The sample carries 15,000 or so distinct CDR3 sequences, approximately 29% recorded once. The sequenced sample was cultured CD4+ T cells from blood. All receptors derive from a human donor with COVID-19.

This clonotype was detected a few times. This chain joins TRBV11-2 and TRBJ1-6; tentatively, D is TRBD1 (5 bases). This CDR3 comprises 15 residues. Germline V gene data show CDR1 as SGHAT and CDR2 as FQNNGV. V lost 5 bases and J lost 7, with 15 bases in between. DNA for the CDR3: TGTGCCAGCAGCCTCTCGACAGCTAACAATTCACCCCTCCACTTT. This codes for CASSLSTANNSPLHF. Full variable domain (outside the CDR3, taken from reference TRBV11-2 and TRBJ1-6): EAGVAQSPRYKIIEKRQSVAFWCNPISGHATLYWYQQILGQGPKLLIQFQNNGVVDDSQLPKDRFSAERLKGVDSTLKIQPAKLEDSAVYLCASSLSTANNSPLHFGNGTRLTVT.

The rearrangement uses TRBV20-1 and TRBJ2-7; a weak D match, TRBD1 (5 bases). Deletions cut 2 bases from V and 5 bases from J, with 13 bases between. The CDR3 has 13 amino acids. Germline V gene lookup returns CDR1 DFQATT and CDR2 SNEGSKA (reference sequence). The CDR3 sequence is CSARLRGKNEQYF. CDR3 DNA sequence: TGCAGTGCTAGATTAAGGGGTAAAAACGAGCAGTACTTC.

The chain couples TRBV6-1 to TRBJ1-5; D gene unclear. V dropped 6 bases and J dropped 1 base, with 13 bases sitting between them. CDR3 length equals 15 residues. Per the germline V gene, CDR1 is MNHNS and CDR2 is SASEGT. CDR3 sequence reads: CASSKYSGSNQPQHF. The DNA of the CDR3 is TGTGCCAGCAGCAAATACTCCGGGAGCAATCAGCCCCAGCATTTT.

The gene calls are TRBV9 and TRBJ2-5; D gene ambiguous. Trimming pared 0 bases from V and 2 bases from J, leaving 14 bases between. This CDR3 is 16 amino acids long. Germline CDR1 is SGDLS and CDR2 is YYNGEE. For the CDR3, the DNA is TGTGCCAGCAGCGTAGTGGTGTGTGGGGAACAAGAGACCCAGTACTTC. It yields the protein CASSVVVCGEQETQYF.

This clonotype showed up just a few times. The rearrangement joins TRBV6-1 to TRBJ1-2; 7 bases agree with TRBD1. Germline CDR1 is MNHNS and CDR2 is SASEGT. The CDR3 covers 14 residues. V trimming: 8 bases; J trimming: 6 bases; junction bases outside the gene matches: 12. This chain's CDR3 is CASSPGGDRNGYTF. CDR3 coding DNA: TGTGCCAGCTCCCCGGGTGGGGACAGAAATGGCTACACCTTC.

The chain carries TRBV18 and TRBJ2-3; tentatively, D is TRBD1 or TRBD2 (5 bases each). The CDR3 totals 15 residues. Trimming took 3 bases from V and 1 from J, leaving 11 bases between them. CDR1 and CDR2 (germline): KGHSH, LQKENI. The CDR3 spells CASSPVQGGTDTQYF. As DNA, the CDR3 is TGTGCCAGCTCACCGGTGCAGGGAGGCACAGATACGCAGTATTTT.